This T cell receptor beta chain originates from a study of blood T cell repertoires in COVID-19. Study details: COVID-19 samples collected from the United States, Italy and Spain covered acute and convalescent phases. T cells, B-cell-depleted T cells, or PBMCs provided the cDNA or gDNA that served as material.

Original processing methods: Reference gene primer amplification in the assay estimated nucleated cell counts. Sequencing was performed with immunoSEQ multiplex PCR; in TCRdb, only in-frame clones are kept and a portion is missing. That table supplies the V and J calls and clone size; D and trimming were determined from the DNA. The table records around 250,000 clones, around 90% of them present only once. Germline loops: CDR1 PRHDT, CDR2 FYEKMQ (reference sequence). Trimming removed 5 bases at V and 10 bases at J, with 18 bases between. CDR3 length: 14 amino acids. Sequencing was done on a sample of peripheral blood. The receptor was isolated from a middle-aged woman who had recovered from COVID-19. The gene calls are TRBV13 and TRBJ2-1; D unclear. This CDR3 is CASSGLSRGREQFF. The CDR3 DNA follows: TGTGCCAGCAGCGGGTTAAGTCGAGGAAGGGAGCAGTTCTTC.